This T cell receptor (beta chain) comes out of a study of blood T cell repertoires in COVID-19. In the study overall: Both acute and convalescent COVID-19 samples were obtained from the United States, Italy and Spain. T cells, B-cell-depleted T cells, or PBMCs supplied cDNA or gDNA.

Germline CDR1 SEHNR, CDR2 FQNEAQ (reference sequence). V lost 5 bases and J 1 base, leaving 11 bases between the germline ends. The CDR3 is 14 residues long. It was during active infection that Seattle patients were enrolled and then longitudinally followed. Authors' processing steps: Estimates of nucleated cell counts were drawn from the amplification of reference gene primers. Using immunoSEQ multiplex PCR, the repertoire was profiled, and TCRdb retains in-frame clones only, with some absent. Clone size and V and J calls were adopted from that table, with D and trimming inferred from the DNA. The sample yields more than 200,000 clones, around 80% seen once.

The chain uses TRBV7-9 and TRBJ2-5; possible D gene TRBD2, 6 bases. The clonotype was recovered from a woman aged 80 or over with COVID-19, enrolled during active disease. The specimen sequenced was peripheral blood. The CDR3 nucleotides are TGTGCCAGCAGCCACCCCGGGGGCCAAGAGACCCAGTACTTC. Protein: CASSHPGGQETQYF.